The present entry profiles one T cell receptor beta chain with its context. The data originate from a study of shared clonotypes between healthy human individuals. The data were produced by immunoSEQ multiplex PCR, yet TCRdb's version contains in-frame clones alone and is incomplete. The sample has millions of clones; more than 80% are singletons. This receptor was taken from a man aged 18-30 years in good health. The sample taken for sequencing was naive CD4+ T cells sorted from blood. Subset noted: CD45RA+ positively selected.

CDR3 sequence reads: CASSVVGRVGSGNTIYF. CDR3 nucleotide sequence: TGTGCCAGCAGCGTAGTCGGCAGGGTGGGCTCTGGAAACACCATATATTTT. V usage is TRBV9 and J usage is TRBJ1-3; D is possibly TRBD1 (5 bases). This CDR3 comprises 17 residues. V was shortened by 0 bases and J by 0 bases, with 13 bases between the two germline ends. The germline V gene has CDR1 SGDLS and CDR2 YYNGEE.